One sample yielded the 19 T cell receptor beta chains listed below, sequenced in a study of control samples from healthy donors and cancer patients. The repertoire was sequenced with immunoSEQ multiplex PCR; TCRdb's copy has only in-frame clones and lacks some. The sample records roughly 80,000 clones, roughly 86% being singletons. Input material: blood. The receptors here all came from a man aged 50 to 60 in good health.

The V call is TRBV20-1, the J call TRBJ2-5; D is undetermined. Trimming took 7 bases from V and 2 from J, leaving 8 bases between them. CDR1 DFQATT and CDR2 SNEGSKA come from the germline V gene (reference sequence). The CDR3 is made up of 11 amino acids. Here the CDR3 reads CSGEAQETQYF. In DNA, the CDR3 is TGCAGTGGCGAGGCACAAGAGACCCAGTACTTC.

The chain has TRBV3-1 (or the pseudogene TRBV3-2) and TRBJ1-4; the D is unclear. The germline CDR1 and CDR2 sequences are LGHDT and YNNKEL (reference sequence). The CDR3 sequence is 11 residues long. Trimming left V 0 bases short and J 12 bases short, with 5 bases between. CDR3 region: CASSQDGQLFF. CDR3 DNA: TGTGCCAGCAGCCAAGATGGCCAACTGTTTTTT.

The genes are TRBV25-1 and TRBJ2-7; D tentatively fits TRBD1 or TRBD2 (5 bases each). CDR1 is MGHDK, CDR2 SYGVNS, per germline. Deletions cut 3 bases from V and 2 bases from J, with 8 bases between. This CDR3 contains 13 residues. The CDR3 nucleotides are TGTGCCAGCAGTGAGGGGGTCGCCTACGAGCAGTACTTC. This translates into CASSEGVAYEQYF.

V usage is TRBV14 and J usage is TRBJ2-3, with 7 nucleotides matching TRBD1. V was pared by 3 bases and J by 1 base, with 10 bases of the junction left unmatched. The CDR3 totals 17 residues. Germline V gene data show CDR1 as SGHDN and CDR2 as FVKESK. The CDR3 spells CASSQRGTGTGTDTQYF. CDR3 sequence (DNA): TGTGCCAGCAGCCAGAGGGGTACCGGGACAGGCACAGATACGCAGTATTTT.

The chain employs TRBV19 and TRBJ1-1; D is possibly TRBD1 (6 bases). The CDR3 extends over 15 amino acids. Germline CDR1 is LNHDA and CDR2 is SQIVND (reference sequence). V lost 4 bases and J 4 bases, leaving 16 bases between the germline ends. The CDR3 DNA is TGTGCCAGTAGTAGGACAGACCCTGGAAGCACTGAAGCTTTCTTT. It translates to CASSRTDPGSTEAFF.

The count of this clone is one. This chain joins TRBV12-2 and TRBJ2-5; the table's TRBD1 call for D was not verified on the DNA. TRBV12-2 is given as a pseudogene. This CDR3 comprises 13 residues. The CDR3 loop is CASRLDRGETQYF. DNA for the CDR3: TGTGCAAGTCGCTTAGACAGGGGAGAGACCCAGTACTTC.

This chain joins TRBV12-5 and TRBJ2-7, with D possibly matching TRBD1 (6 bases). The V gene's germline CDR1 is LGHNT and CDR2 FRNRAP. V was shortened by 0 bases and J by 4 bases, with 16 bases between the two germline ends. This CDR3 is 16 amino acids long. The CDR3 here is CASGLVRPGAEYEQYF. CDR3 in DNA: TGTGCTAGTGGTTTGGTACGTCCAGGGGCGGAATACGAGCAGTACTTC.

The V and J genes are TRBV14 and TRBJ1-3; D remains ambiguous. V lost 4 bases and J lost 0, with 10 bases in between. CDR1 is SGHDN, CDR2 FVKESK, per germline. The CDR3 has 15 residues. CDR3 coding DNA: TGTGCCAGCAGCCTTTTGGGGAACTCTGGAAACACCATATATTTT. It encodes CASSLLGNSGNTIYF.

The genes are TRBV3-1 (or the pseudogene TRBV3-2) and TRBJ2-5; unclear D gene. The CDR3 totals 13 residues. Germline CDR1 and CDR2: LGHDT and YNNKEL (reference sequence). The ends were cut back, 7 bases at V and 5 bases at J, with 14 bases in the middle. The CDR3: CASTKGFGETQYF. The CDR3 DNA reads as TGTGCCAGCACCAAGGGATTTGGCGAGACCCAGTACTTC.

The chain links TRBV29-1 to TRBJ1-5; D remains unclear. The CDR3 is 14 residues long. V lost 0 bases and J 3 bases, leaving 9 bases between the germline ends. CDR1 is SQVTM and CDR2 is ANQGSEA in the germline V gene. Here the CDR3 reads CSVEDGGSNQPQHF. In DNA, the CDR3 is TGCAGCGTTGAAGACGGAGGGTCCAATCAGCCCCAGCATTTT. Full variable domain (remainder filled in from reference TRBV29-1 and TRBJ1-5): SAVISQKPSRDICQRGTSLTIQCQVDSQVTMMFWYRQQPGQSLTLIATANQGSEATYESGFVIDKFPISRPNLTFSTLTVSNMSPEDSSIYLCSVEDGGSNQPQHFGDGTRLSIL.

This clone was seen just once. The chain links TRBV15 to TRBJ2-1; TRBD2 aligns across 12 bases. CDR3 size: 18 residues. The germline V gene has CDR1 LNHNV and CDR2 YYDKDF (reference sequence). V gave up 1 base and J gave up 6 bases; unmatched junction bases: 10. The CDR3 is CATSRAFQLAGGSNEQFF. The DNA for the CDR3 is TGTGCCACCAGCAGAGCCTTCCAACTAGCGGGGGGTTCCAATGAGCAGTTCTTC.

The rearrangement joins TRBV5-1 to TRBJ2-1, with TRBD2 matching 11 bases. This CDR3 has 15 residues. Germline-derived CDR1 and CDR2 are SGHRS and YFSETQ. With 4 bases clipped from V and 7 bases from J, the junction kept 7 bases outside the gene matches. CDR3: CASSITSGGLNEQFF. The CDR3, as DNA: TGCGCCAGCAGCATCACTAGCGGGGGCCTTAATGAGCAGTTCTTC. The full variable domain, in which reference TRBV5-1 and TRBJ2-1 provide the parts outside the CDR3, is KAGVTQTPRYLIKTRGQQVTLSCSPISGHRSVSWYQQTPGQGLQFLFEYFSETQRNKGNFPGRFSGRQFSNSRSEMNVSTLELGDSALYLCASSITSGGLNEQFFGPGTRLTVL.

The chain employs TRBV6-6 and TRBJ1-1, with D hard to call. Germline V gives CDR1 MNHNY, CDR2 SVGAGI (reference sequence). The V end lost 8 bases, the J end lost 5 bases, and 9 bases lay between the germline ends. The CDR3 spans 11 residues. CDR3 sequence: CASRRDTEAFF. The CDR3 region has the DNA TGTGCCAGCCGGAGGGATACTGAAGCTTTCTTT.

The rearrangement uses TRBV28 and TRBJ1-1, with a tentative D call TRBD1 (6 bases). Germline loops: CDR1 MDHEN, CDR2 SYDVKM. The CDR3 covers 11 residues. V shed 6 bases and J shed 4 bases, with 6 bases lying between them. The CDR3 bases are TGTGCCAGCAGGGACAGCACTGAAGCTTTCTTT. Protein: CASRDSTEAFF.

The chain is built from TRBV6-5 and TRBJ1-6, with TRBD1 identical over 8 bases. Per the germline V gene, CDR1 is MNHEY and CDR2 is SVGAGI. The J segment lost 8 bases and the V segment lost 4 bases, leaving 7 bases of the junction unmatched. CDR3 length equals 15 residues. The CDR3 loop reads CASSSSGGPYSPLHF. DNA of the CDR3: TGTGCCAGCAGTTCCTCAGGGGGCCCCTATTCACCCCTCCACTTT.

This sequence joins TRBV19 and TRBJ2-3, with TRBD1 matching 8 bases. This CDR3 has 14 residues. Germline V lookup: CDR1 LNHDA, CDR2 SQIVND (reference sequence). J was trimmed by 4 bases and V by 8 bases; bases with no gene match: 8. CDR3 nucleotide sequence: TGTGCCAGTGGACCCAGGGGGCGCGCAGATACGCAGTATTTT. The encoded protein is CASGPRGRADTQYF.

This clone was seen just once. The V and J genes are TRBV18 and TRBJ1-4, with TRBD1 matching over 7 bases. Looked up from germline, CDR1 is KGHSH and CDR2 is LQKENI. V shed 1 base and J 5 bases; nucleotides not matched to a gene: 7. The CDR3 is 16 amino acids. The CDR3: CASSPLQSGQNEKLFF. DNA of the CDR3: TGTGCCAGCTCACCACTACAATCGGGACAGAATGAAAAACTGTTTTTT.

The chain employs TRBV7-3 and TRBJ1-2, with TRBD1 matching over 9 bases. V shed 5 bases, J shed 8 bases, and the junction held 12 bases outside the gene matches. CDR3 size: 15 residues. Germline CDR1 reads SGHTA; CDR2 reads FQGTGA. CDR3: CASSAGQGRVEGYTF. In DNA form, the CDR3 reads TGTGCCAGCAGCGCCGGACAGGGGAGAGTAGAAGGCTACACCTTC.

The CDR3 reads CASGSFTTDTQYF. The CDR3 nucleotides read TGTGCCAGCGGTTCGTTTACCACAGATACGCAGTATTTT. V is TRBV9 and J is TRBJ2-3; no definite D call. The CDR3 contains 13 residues. With 7 bases removed from V and 2 bases from J, the gap between germline ends came to 11 bases. Per the germline V gene, CDR1 is SGDLS and CDR2 is YYNGEE.